Below are 23 T cell receptor beta chains sequenced from a single sample in a study of early T cells in non-severe SARS-CoV-2 infection. TCRdb called the 5' RACE reads again in MiXCR, with one record for every CDR3 protein. Here the sample spans 75,000 to 80,000 distinct CDR3 sequences, about 16% being singletons. The specimen sequenced was whole blood. These receptors came from an adult who was a healthcare worker with PCR-confirmed SARS-CoV-2 infection or an uninfected control (not recorded which).

This clonotype showed up just a few times. The rearrangement links TRBV18 to TRBJ1-5, with a tentative D call TRBD1 (5 bases). CDR1 is KGHSH, CDR2 LQKENI, per germline. The V end was cut by 4 bases, the J end by 3 bases, with 16 bases between. The CDR3 is 16 amino acids. As DNA, the CDR3 is TGTGCCAGCTCACGATACATGACAGAAGCCAATCAGCCCCAGCATTTT. Translating it yields CASSRYMTEANQPQHF.

This clonotype was seen more than once but under ten times. The chain recombines TRBV14 with TRBJ2-5; TRBD1 might be the D (5 bases). Per germline, CDR1 SGHDN and CDR2 FVKESK. The CDR3 runs to 15 residues. V lost 0 bases to trimming and J lost 0 bases, with 8 bases between them. The CDR3: CASSQEVQDQETQYF. The DNA of the CDR3 is TGTGCCAGCAGCCAAGAGGTACAGGACCAAGAGACCCAGTACTTC.

V gene TRBV9 combines with J gene TRBJ1-4; 7 nucleotides match TRBD1. The CDR3 is 17 residues long. Germline V CDR1 and CDR2: SGDLS, YYNGEE. The V and J ends lost 3 bases and 5 bases, in that order; junction bases with no gene match: 13. CDR3 residues: CASSAGDSRGSNEKLFF. DNA of the CDR3: TGTGCCAGCAGCGCAGGGGACAGCCGAGGATCCAATGAAAAACTGTTTTTT.

The V gene is TRBV7-9, the J gene TRBJ2-1; a possible D gene is TRBD1 (6 bases). Germline V gene sequence: CDR1 SEHNR, CDR2 FQNEAQ (reference sequence). This CDR3 comprises 15 residues. Deletions cut 5 bases from V and 3 bases from J, with 14 bases between. CDR3 DNA sequence: TGTGCCAGCAGCCCCCGGACAGTTCTCTACAATGAGCAGTTCTTC. As protein: CASSPRTVLYNEQFF.

The rearrangement joins TRBV18 to TRBJ1-2, with unresolved D. V lost 2 bases and J 8 bases, leaving 12 bases between the germline ends. This CDR3 comprises 13 residues. CDR1 is KGHSH and CDR2 is LQKENI in the germline V gene. The CDR3 nucleotides are TGTGCCAGCTCACCAGGACGGGCAGAGGGCTACACCTTC. Amino acid sequence: CASSPGRAEGYTF.

This clonotype came up many times. V is TRBV20-1 and J is TRBJ1-1; the D gene is possibly TRBD1 (6 bases). This CDR3 region has 15 residues. V gave up 0 bases and J gave up 5 bases, with 16 bases separating them. From germline, CDR1 is DFQATT and CDR2 SNEGSKA (reference sequence). The CDR3, as DNA: TGCAGTGCTAGAGATAGTGGGGGGGCGCGTACTGAAGCTTTCTTT. The encoded protein is CSARDSGGARTEAFF.

The chain joins TRBV10-3 to TRBJ2-1, with TRBD2 matching over 11 bases. V gave up 2 bases and J gave up 2 bases; unmatched junction bases: 5. The CDR3 sequence is 17 residues long. Germline loops: CDR1 ENHRY, CDR2 SYGVKD. This chain's CDR3 is CAISEQALAGAYNEQFF. The DNA for the CDR3 is TGTGCCATCAGTGAGCAGGCACTAGCGGGAGCCTACAATGAGCAGTTCTTC.

This rearrangement joins TRBV7-9 to TRBJ2-3; possibly TRBD2 for D (6 bases). Per germline, CDR1 SEHNR and CDR2 FQNEAQ (reference sequence). V lost 5 bases, J lost 2 bases, and 14 bases lay in between. The CDR3 length is 15 residues. CDR3 region: CASSLQGGNTDTQYF. In DNA, the CDR3 is TGTGCCAGCAGCCTCCAGGGAGGAAACACAGATACGCAGTATTTT.

J is TRBJ1-1 and V is TRBV10-3; 8 bases match TRBD1. CDR1 ENHRY and CDR2 SYGVKD come from the germline V gene. The CDR3 extends over 14 amino acids. V shed 11 bases, J shed 3 bases, and the junction held 11 bases outside the gene matches. CDR3 loop: CASRQVQGDTEAFF. The CDR3 region has the DNA TGTGCCTCCCGGCAAGTACAGGGGGACACTGAAGCTTTCTTT.

This clonotype was seen a few times. This chain joins TRBV5-4 and TRBJ1-2; no clear D gene. Trimming shortened V by 2 bases and J by 8 bases, and 10 bases separated the two germline ends. CDR1 and CDR2 from the germline V gene are SGHNT and YYREEE (reference sequence). The CDR3 runs 12 residues. CDR3 loop: CASSFNYKGYTF. CDR3 DNA sequence: TGTGCCAGCAGCTTTAACTATAAGGGCTACACCTTC. The full variable domain, rest sourced from reference TRBV5-4 and TRBJ1-2, is ETGVTQSPTHLIKTRGQQVTLRCSSQSGHNTVSWYQQALGQGPQFIFQYYREEENGRGNFPPRFSGLQFPNYSSELNVNALELDDSALYLCASSFNYKGYTFGSGTRLTVV.

This clonotype was seen a few times. The rearrangement uses TRBV11-2 and TRBJ2-1; 11 bases match TRBD2. The V gene's germline CDR1 is SGHAT and CDR2 FQNNGV. The CDR3 runs 16 residues. The V segment lost 5 bases and the J segment 6 bases; nucleotides outside the gene matches: 9. The CDR3 reads CASSPRLAGNPNEQFF. Here the CDR3 DNA reads TGTGCCAGCAGCCCCCGACTAGCGGGAAATCCCAATGAGCAGTTCTTC.

This clonotype came up a few times. CDR3 region: CASSARLAGVSNEQFF. The DNA of the CDR3 is TGCGCCAGCAGCGCCCGACTAGCGGGTGTTAGCAATGAGCAGTTCTTC. This chain links TRBV5-1 with TRBJ2-1; 10 positions match TRBD2. V lost 4 bases to trimming and J lost 6 bases; unmatched junction nucleotides: 10. This CDR3 contains 16 residues. In germline, CDR1 is SGHRS, CDR2 YFSETQ.

This clonotype was seen only a few times. The chain carries TRBV10-1 and TRBJ2-3; the match to TRBD2 covers 11 bases. V shed 3 bases and J 5 bases; nucleotides not matched to a gene: 7. CDR3 length: 16 amino acids. Germline values: CDR1 WNHNN, CDR2 SYGVQD (reference sequence). CDR3 residues: CASSEVAGGLGDTQYF. CDR3 DNA: TGCGCCAGCAGTGAAGTAGCGGGGGGGCTTGGAGATACGCAGTATTTT.

This clonotype occurred a few times. The chain carries TRBV18 and TRBJ2-3; D tentatively reads TRBD1 or TRBD2 (5 bases each). Trimming removed 2 bases at V and 5 bases at J, with 14 bases between. The CDR3 is 15 residues long. Germline V lookup: CDR1 KGHSH, CDR2 LQKENI. CDR3 DNA sequence: TGTGCCAGCTCACCAAGCCTCGGGACGATAGATACGCAGTATTTT. As protein: CASSPSLGTIDTQYF.

The sample holds a few counts of this clonotype. The chain joins TRBV7-2 to TRBJ2-7; 14 bases map to TRBD2. Germline V lookup: CDR1 SGHTA, CDR2 FQGNSA. V trimming: 1 base; J trimming: 4 bases; junction bases outside the gene matches: 9. The CDR3 is made up of 18 amino acids. Here the CDR3 reads CASSLEGGTSGSGYEQYF. The CDR3 DNA is TGTGCCAGCAGCTTAGAGGGGGGGACTAGCGGGAGCGGGTACGAGCAGTACTTC.

The chain uses TRBV20-1 and TRBJ1-1; D ambiguous. The germline V gene encodes CDR1 DFQATT and CDR2 SNEGSKA (reference sequence). Trimming shortened V by 7 bases and J by 1 base, and 7 bases separated the two germline ends. CDR3 length equals 11 residues. CDR3 nucleotides: TGCAGTGTTAAGAGGAACACTGAAGCTTTCTTT. It specifies CSVKRNTEAFF.

This clonotype was detected ten times or more. The chain recombines TRBV20-1 with TRBJ2-5, with 9 bases aligning to TRBD1. The CDR3 covers 15 residues. Trimming cost V 3 bases and J 2 bases; bases outside gene matches: 7. Germline V CDR1 and CDR2: DFQATT, SNEGSKA (reference sequence). The CDR3 reads CSARKQGALQETQYF. The CDR3, as DNA: TGCAGTGCTAGGAAACAGGGGGCGCTGCAAGAGACCCAGTACTTC.

This clonotype came up a few times. The CDR3: CASSLTGSEQYF. The CDR3 nucleotides are TGTGCCAGCAGCTTGACAGGCAGCGAGCAGTACTTC. This chain joins TRBV13 and TRBJ2-7; D is possibly TRBD1 (6 bases). Germline-derived CDR1 and CDR2 are PRHDT and FYEKMQ (reference sequence). There are 12 residues in the CDR3. V gave up 3 bases and J gave up 6 bases, with 9 bases separating them.

This clonotype was recorded many times. The chain carries TRBV3-1 and TRBJ2-1, with 10 bases identical to TRBD2. Germline V gene data show CDR1 as LGHDT and CDR2 as YNNKEL (reference sequence). Trimming at V came to 4 bases and at J to 10 bases, leaving 7 bases not matched to a gene. CDR3 length: 14 amino acids. The CDR3 reads CASSRAGGPSEQFF. CDR3 DNA sequence: TGTGCCAGCAGCCGAGCGGGAGGGCCCTCCGAGCAGTTCTTC.

The table lists this clonotype with a few counts. CDR3 coding DNA: TGTGCCAGCAGCAACGGGACAGAGAACACTGAAGCTTTCTTT. It is translated as CASSNGTENTEAFF. The chain has TRBV21-1 and TRBJ1-1; the table names TRBD1, a call not compared with the DNA. TRBV21-1 is a pseudogene locus. The CDR3 spans 14 residues.

V usage is TRBV19 and J usage is TRBJ2-2, with D perhaps TRBD1 (5 bases). CDR1 LNHDA and CDR2 SQIVND come from the germline V gene (reference sequence). V was pared by 5 bases and J by 7 bases, with 14 bases between. The CDR3 spans 14 residues. CDR3 nucleotide sequence: TGTGCCAGTAGTCTGGGGCTCATGGGCGGGGAGCTGTTTTTT. Translation gives CASSLGLMGGELFF.

The chain has TRBV6-5 and TRBJ2-7; 10 bases agree with TRBD2. The CDR3 is 15 residues long. Per the germline V gene, CDR1 is MNHEY and CDR2 is SVGAGI. V lost 6 bases and J lost 4; bases outside the gene matches: 9. CDR3 protein: CASSPRLAGHYEQYF. The CDR3 DNA reads as TGTGCCAGCAGCCCAAGACTAGCGGGTCATTACGAGCAGTACTTC.

The chain couples TRBV7-3 to TRBJ2-2; 9 nucleotides match TRBD1. Trimming at V came to 5 bases and at J to 6 bases, leaving 7 bases not matched to a gene. Germline V gene lookup returns CDR1 SGHTA and CDR2 FQGTGA. This CDR3 has 15 amino acids. Here the CDR3 reads CASSLSGTGSGELFF. CDR3 nucleotide sequence: TGTGCCAGCAGCCTATCCGGGACAGGGTCCGGGGAGCTGTTTTTT.